This is a list of T cell receptor beta chains from one sample in a study of vaccination and CD4 T cells after COVID-19. One entry per CDR3 protein results from TCRdb running MiXCR on the PCR reads. Of about 21,000 distinct CDR3 sequences listed, around 57% are singletons. Sequencing used CD4+ T cells from blood, obtained before SARS-CoV-2 vaccination. The receptors here all came from a human donor who had recovered from COVID-19. Each CDR3 is given with its conserved first and last residue. Fields, in order: V gene, clone size, J gene, CDR3 length, D gene, CDR3 DNA, CDR3 protein. D genes are given only for firm matches. Where a row states a size, it is once, few, many or the class of an expanded clone; other rows omit it.

>TRBV15|few|TRBJ1-6|15|NA
TGTGCCACCAGCAGAGATCCTGGGGGCCGCTCACCCCTCCACTTT
CATSRDPGGRSPLHF
>TRBV28|once|TRBJ1-5|16|TRBD1
TGTGCCAGCAAAATCACGGACAGGGGACCCAATCAGCCCCAGCATTTT
CASKITDRGPNQPQHF
>TRBV6-5|NA|TRBJ2-6|15|NA
TGTGCCAGCAGTTACGGCACTTTTGGGGCCAACGTCCTGACTTTC
CASSYGTFGANVLTF
>TRBV2|NA|TRBJ2-7|12|NA
TGTGCCAGCAAGGACTTTCCCTACGAGCAGTACTTC
CASKDFPYEQYF
>TRBV6-1|NA|TRBJ1-1|13|NA
TGTGCCAGCAGGGCCAGCATGAACTCTGAAGCTTTCTTT
CASRASMNSEAFF
>TRBV7-3|NA|TRBJ1-2|16|NA
TGTGCCAGCAGCGTGTCCGGGCCCCCGCAGGACTATGGCTACACCTTC
CASSVSGPPQDYGYTF
>TRBV5-1|NA|TRBJ2-5|14|NA
TGCGCCAGCAGCTTAGCGGAGTGGGACGAGACCCAGTACTTC
CASSLAEWDETQYF
>TRBV6-1|NA|TRBJ2-3|15|NA
TGTGCCAGCAACCTAGGGGGGTGGCGCACAGATACGCAGTATTTT
CASNLGGWRTDTQYF
>TRBV28|few|TRBJ1-2|11|NA
TGTGCCAGCAGTCCCGACTATGGCTACACCTTC
CASSPDYGYTF
>TRBV20-1|NA|TRBJ1-5|12|NA
TGCAGTGCTGGCAGAGGTGGGCAGCCCCAGCATTTT
CSAGRGGQPQHF
>TRBV6-2/TRBV6-3|NA|TRBJ2-2|15|NA
TGTGCCAGCAGTTACTCCCCCGAGGGTAGCGGGGAGCTGTTTTTT
CASSYSPEGSGELFF
>TRBV2|NA|TRBJ2-7|15|NA
TGTGCCAGCAGTGGGTCTCGGAGGGCTCGGTGGGAGCAGTACTTC
CASSGSRRARWEQYF
>TRBV28|once|TRBJ1-6|15|TRBD1
TGTGCCAGCGAAGGGGGCAGCTCCTATAATTCACCCCTCCACTTT
CASEGGSSYNSPLHF
>TRBV19|NA|TRBJ2-2|13|TRBD2
TGTGCCAGTTCGCGGGGGGACACCGGGGAGCTGTTTTTT
CASSRGDTGELFF
>TRBV20-1|once|TRBJ1-1|14|NA
TGCAGTGCTAGAGAAGGCGTCGGGGTCTCTGAAGCTTTCTTT
CSAREGVGVSEAFF
>TRBV27|few|TRBJ1-1|14|TRBD1
TGTGCCAGCAGTCCTCGGACAGGGAGCACTGAAGCTTTCTTT
CASSPRTGSTEAFF
>TRBV7-3|NA|TRBJ1-4|13|NA
TGTGCCAGCAGCCCCGTCATAGGTGAAAAACTGTTTTTT
CASSPVIGEKLFF
>TRBV24-1|once|TRBJ1-1|12|NA
TGTGCCACCAGTGATTATAACACTGAAGCTTTCTTT
CATSDYNTEAFF
>TRBV15|few|TRBJ2-1|17|TRBD2
TGTGCCACCAGCAGGACCACTAGCGGGAGGGCCAACAATGAGCAGTTCTTC
CATSRTTSGRANNEQFF
>TRBV20-1|NA|TRBJ2-3|18|TRBD2
TGCAGTGCTAGATACGGGACCGCGGCTAGCGGGATCACAGATACGCAGTATTTT
CSARYGTAASGITDTQYF
>TRBV6-2/TRBV6-3|once|TRBJ1-3|16|NA
TGTGCCAGCAGTTACTCAGGGAGAAGCTCTGGAAACACCATATATTTT
CASSYSGRSSGNTIYF
>TRBV2|NA|TRBJ1-5|16|NA
TGTGCCAGCAGGGGAAGGTCGGGGGGAAGCAATCAGCCCCAGCATTTT
CASRGRSGGSNQPQHF
>TRBV7-8|NA|TRBJ2-1|15|NA
TGTGCCAGCAGCTTAGCTGGGCGGAACTACAATGAGCAGTTCTTC
CASSLAGRNYNEQFF
>TRBV6-2/TRBV6-3|NA|TRBJ1-6|15|TRBD1
TGTGCCAGCAGAACGACAGGGGGCTTATATTCACCCCTCCACTTT
CASRTTGGLYSPLHF
>TRBV12-3/TRBV12-4|NA|TRBJ2-1|15|NA
TGTGCCAGCAGGACGACAACCGGGCGTTACAATGAGCAGTTCTTC
CASRTTTGRYNEQFF
>TRBV20-1|NA|TRBJ2-5|13|NA
TGCAGTGCTAGAGACGACGACCAAGAGACCCAGTACTTC
CSARDDDQETQYF
>TRBV6-1|NA|TRBJ2-2|15|NA
TGTGCCAGCAGTGTCCGCGCAGAGGGCACCGGGGAGCTGTTTTTT
CASSVRAEGTGELFF
>TRBV6-1|few|TRBJ1-1|13|NA
TGTGCCATCCAATCCCCAGGAAACACTGAAGCTTTCTTT
CAIQSPGNTEAFF
>TRBV28|NA|TRBJ1-1|14|TRBD1
TGTGCCAGCAGTTCGGGACAGGGGAAGGGTGAAGCTTTCTTT
CASSSGQGKGEAFF
>TRBV20-1|few|TRBJ2-2|12|NA
TGCAGTGCTATCTCAGGGCCCGGGGAGCTGTTTTTT
CSAISGPGELFF
>TRBV24-1|few|TRBJ2-5|19|TRBD2
TGTGCCACCAGTGATTTACCGGGACTAGCGGGAGTGGGGGGGGAGACCCAGTACTTC
CATSDLPGLAGVGGETQYF
>TRBV7-6|once|TRBJ2-5|17|TRBD2
TGTGCCAGCAGCTTAGTCGGGGCGGGTAGCGGGACTGAGACCCAGTACTTC
CASSLVGAGSGTETQYF